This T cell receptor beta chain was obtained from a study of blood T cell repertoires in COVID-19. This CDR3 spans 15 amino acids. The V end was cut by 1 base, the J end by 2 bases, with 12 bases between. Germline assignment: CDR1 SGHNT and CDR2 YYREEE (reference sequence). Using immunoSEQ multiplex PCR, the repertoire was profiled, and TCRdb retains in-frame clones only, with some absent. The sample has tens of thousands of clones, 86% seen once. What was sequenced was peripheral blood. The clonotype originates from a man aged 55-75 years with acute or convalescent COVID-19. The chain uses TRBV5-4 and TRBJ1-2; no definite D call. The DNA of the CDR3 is TGTGCCAGCAGCTTGTTCCTCGGGATGAACTATGGCTACACCTTC. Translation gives CASSLFLGMNYGYTF. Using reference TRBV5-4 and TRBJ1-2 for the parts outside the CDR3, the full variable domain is ETGVTQSPTHLIKTRGQQVTLRCSSQSGHNTVSWYQQALGQGPQFIFQYYREEENGRGNFPPRFSGLQFPNYSSELNVNALELDDSALYLCASSLFLGMNYGYTFGSGTRLTVV.